This TCR beta chain was sequenced during a study of STAT5B mutations in CD4+ large granular lymphocyte leukemia (dated by TCRdb to the early 2020s). Some background on the complete study: Among the healthy controls, the CDR3 'QG' motif was associated with a particular HLA allele. The TCRbeta repertoires of CD4+ T-cell large granular lymphocyte leukemia patients were compared with the TCRbeta repertoires of healthy blood donors. Flow cytometry performed on FACSCanto II or FACSVerse showed that the purified fractions had more than 95% purity among lymphocytes. Summary of the overall study and its limitations: Compared with healthy CD4+ repertoires, CD4-sorted patient repertoires appeared more clonal, and this difference remained even after the putative leukemic clones were removed. TRBV06-family usage was enriched among the top patient clones (8/27) compared with healthy controls (2/35). Each patient's main leukemic clonotypes were private, but approximately 25% of these clonotypes showed up at low frequency in the non-leukemic repertoires of other patients. Data were not HLA-matched; higher clonality in CD4+ versus CD8+ T-LGLL could reflect the relatively small sample size.

As for this clone: Its antigen is still unknown. Base-call qualities are not available, and no considerably larger clone is one nucleotide away.

The immunoSEQ assay at survey resolution was applied to genomic DNA for sequencing of TCRbeta rearrangements. From the authors' description of their analysis: In the TCR sequencing data, the lowest productive clonotype frequency that could be detected was 2.59 x 10-5. Only productive TCRbeta rearrangements, defined as complete and in-frame sequences, were included in the analyses. Simpson clonality, calculated in the immunoSEQ Analyzer version 3.0, was used as the measure of sample clonality. Clones were binned by frequency as very rare, small, medium, large (1-20%) or hyperexpanded (>20%). Generation probabilities were estimated with OLGA 1.2.3, V-gene circos plots were made with VDJtools, specificities were looked up in VDJdb, and CDR3 motifs were identified with GLIPH. TCRdb obtained this table from immuneACCESS and retained in-frame rearrangements with V and J assigned. These tables miss some clones; where compared with another copy, unresolved V genes account for less than half of the shortfall, and the remainder is unexplained. The V and J calls and clone size are taken from that table; D and trimming were inferred from the DNA. Across this sample there are tens of thousands of clones, with about 86% seen only once. The ten largest account for less than 3% of the sample.

Buffy coats from 37 blood donors, supplied by the Finnish Red Cross blood service, were used as healthy controls. All TCR-sequenced material derived from peripheral blood: patient blood samples and healthy donor buffy coats. Peripheral blood mononuclear cells were isolated by Ficoll-Hypaque gradient centrifugation. For the healthy controls, CD4+ cells were obtained from buffy coats by magnetic purification. Genomic DNA was extracted with the Gentra Puregene Cell and Tissue kit and quantified on a Qubit 2.0 fluorometer. Its CDR3 holds 16 amino acids, cysteine through phenylalanine. Only CDR3 DNA is held: 48 bases, read in frame from base 1. V drops 4 bases and J drops 1 base, leaving 16 bases in between. Via the germline V gene (reference sequence), CDR1 is WNHNN and CDR2 SYGVQD.

This sequence was found in a human donor in good health. Sequences were obtained from CD4+ T cells from blood buffy coats. Rearrangement joined TRBV10-1 to TRBJ1-1; TRBD1 is perhaps the D gene, given 5 matching bases. The DNA sequence reads TGCGCCAGCAGTGCCGGGACCCCCAAATGGAACACTGAAGCTTTCTTT. It translates as CASSAGTPKWNTEAFF.